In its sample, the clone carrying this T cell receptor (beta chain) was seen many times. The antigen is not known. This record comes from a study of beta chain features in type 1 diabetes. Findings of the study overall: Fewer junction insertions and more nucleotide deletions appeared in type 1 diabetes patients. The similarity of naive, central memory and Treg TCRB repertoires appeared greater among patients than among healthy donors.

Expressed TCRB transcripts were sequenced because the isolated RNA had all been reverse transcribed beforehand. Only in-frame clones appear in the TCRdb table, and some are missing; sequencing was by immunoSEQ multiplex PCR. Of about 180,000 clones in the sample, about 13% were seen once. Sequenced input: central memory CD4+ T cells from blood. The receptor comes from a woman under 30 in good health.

CDR3 protein: CSVVAPGTEAFF. CDR3 nucleotide sequence: TGCAGCGTCGTTGCCCCGGGCACTGAAGCTTTCTTT. The chain recombines TRBV29-1 with TRBJ1-1; D not resolved. CDR3 length: 12 amino acids. Per the germline V gene, CDR1 is SQVTM and CDR2 is ANQGSEA. V dropped 6 bases and J dropped 4 bases, with 12 bases sitting between them.